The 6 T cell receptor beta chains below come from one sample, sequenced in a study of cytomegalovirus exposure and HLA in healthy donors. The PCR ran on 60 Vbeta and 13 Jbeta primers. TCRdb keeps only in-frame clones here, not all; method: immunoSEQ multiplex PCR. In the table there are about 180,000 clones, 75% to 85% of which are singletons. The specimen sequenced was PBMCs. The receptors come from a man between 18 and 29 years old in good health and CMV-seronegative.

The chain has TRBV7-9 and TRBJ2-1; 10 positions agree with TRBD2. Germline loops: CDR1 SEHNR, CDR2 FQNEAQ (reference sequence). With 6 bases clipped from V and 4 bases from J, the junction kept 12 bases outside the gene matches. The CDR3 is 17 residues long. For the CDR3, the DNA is TGTGCCAGCAGTTTGCGATATAGGACTAGCGGATACAATGAGCAGTTCTTC. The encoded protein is CASSLRYRTSGYNEQFF.

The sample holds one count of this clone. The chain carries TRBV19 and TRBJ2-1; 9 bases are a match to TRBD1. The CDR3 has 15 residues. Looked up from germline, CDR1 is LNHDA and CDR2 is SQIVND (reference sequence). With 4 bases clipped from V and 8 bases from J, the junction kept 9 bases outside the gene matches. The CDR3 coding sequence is TGTGCCAGTAGTACTTCCGGGACAGGGTGGGATGAGCAGTTCTTC. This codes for CASSTSGTGWDEQFF. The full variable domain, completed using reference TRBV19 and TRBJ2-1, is DGGITQSPKYLFRKEGQNVTLSCEQNLNHDAMYWYRQDPGQGLRLIYYSQIVNDFQKGDIAEGYSVSREKKESFPLTVTSAQKNPTAFYLCASSTSGTGWDEQFFGPGTRLTVL.

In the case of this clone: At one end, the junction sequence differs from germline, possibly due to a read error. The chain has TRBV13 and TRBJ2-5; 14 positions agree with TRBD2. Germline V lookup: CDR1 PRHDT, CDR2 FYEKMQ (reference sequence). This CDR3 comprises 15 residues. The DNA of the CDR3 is TGTGCCAGCAGCGGGGGACTAGCGGGGGCAGAGACCCGGTACTTC. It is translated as CASSGGLAGAETRYF.

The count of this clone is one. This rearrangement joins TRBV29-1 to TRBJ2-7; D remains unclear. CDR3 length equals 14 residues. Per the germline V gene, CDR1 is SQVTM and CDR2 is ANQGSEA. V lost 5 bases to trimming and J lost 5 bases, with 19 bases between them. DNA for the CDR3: TGCAGCGTTCTCAGGCCAGGTCTCTCAGACGAGCAGTACTTC. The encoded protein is CSVLRPGLSDEQYF.

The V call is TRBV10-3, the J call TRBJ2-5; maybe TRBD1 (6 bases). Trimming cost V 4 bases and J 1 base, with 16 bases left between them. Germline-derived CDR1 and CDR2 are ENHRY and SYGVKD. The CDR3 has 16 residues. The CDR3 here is CAISGGVRGSQETQYF. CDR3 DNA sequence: TGTGCCATCAGTGGGGGTGTCAGGGGTTCCCAAGAGACCCAGTACTTC.

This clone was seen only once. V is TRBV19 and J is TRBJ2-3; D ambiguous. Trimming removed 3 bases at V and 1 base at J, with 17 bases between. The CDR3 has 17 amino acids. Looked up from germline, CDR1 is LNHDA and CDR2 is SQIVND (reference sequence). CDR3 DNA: TGTGCCAGTAGTATCCAGACCCTAGGTTCGGGCACAGATACGCAGTATTTT. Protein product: CASSIQTLGSGTDTQYF.